Listed below are T cell receptor beta chains from one sample, sequenced in a study of post-analysis software for immune sequencing data. TCRdb analysed the PCR reads with MiXCR anew, one entry per CDR3 protein. The sample comprises 750,000 to 950,000 distinct CDR3 sequences, 40% to 55% of which are singletons, and around 4.7% rests with the top ten. The material sequenced was blood. These receptors were obtained from a girl aged 5-17 years with multiple sclerosis. CDR3s include the opening cysteine and the closing phenylalanine or tryptophan. Fields, in order: CDR3 length, D gene, J gene, clone size, V gene, CDR3 DNA, CDR3 protein. A D gene is named only where the DNA matches it firmly. A row's size may be missing; if present it is once, few, many or a size class.

15 - TRBJ2-1 - TRBV4-1 TGCGCCAGCAGCGGGGAGCGGGTCTTCACCGATGAGCAGTTCTTC CASSGERVFTDEQFF
16 - TRBJ2-1 - TRBV7-2 TGTGCCAGCAGCTTGGCGTCTAGGGGGGCATACAATGAGCAGTTCTTC CASSLASRGAYNEQFF
14 - TRBJ2-1 few TRBV10-3 TGTGCCATCAGTGTGAGGGAGGATGGGGATGAGCAGTTCTTC CAISVREDGDEQFF
15 TRBD2 TRBJ2-1 many TRBV29-1 TGCAGCGTTGAAAGGGGGACTAGCTCCTACAATGAGCAGTTCTTC CSVERGTSSYNEQFF
15 TRBD1 TRBJ1-2 - TRBV6-6 TGTGCCAGCAACCCCACAGGGGTGGTCATCTATGGCTACACCTTC CASNPTGVVIYGYTF
13 - TRBJ1-5 - TRBV5-6 TGTGCCAGCAGCCGGTTTAGCAATCAGCCCCAGCATTTT CASSRFSNQPQHF
13 - TRBJ2-7 few TRBV20-1 TGCAGTGCTAGGTTCGAGGGTTCCTACGAGCAGTACTTC CSARFEGSYEQYF
20 TRBD2 TRBJ2-3 - TRBV10-2 TGCGCCAGCAGAACCCATCCGGGACTAGCGGGGTCGGGACGCACAGATACGCAGTATTTT CASRTHPGLAGSGRTDTQYF
11 - TRBJ2-3 - TRBV20-1 TGCAGTGCTAGCGAGGGGGATACGCAGTATTTT CSASEGDTQYF
16 - TRBJ2-1 - TRBV7-3 TGTGCCAGCAGCCGCTCTAGCGCCGGAAAATACAATGAGCAGTTCTTC CASSRSSAGKYNEQFF
11 - TRBJ2-5 - TRBV3-1 TGTGCCAGCAGCCAAGACGAGACCCAGTACTTC CASSQDETQYF
14 - TRBJ2-1 few TRBV7-9 TGTGCCAGCAGCTTACTCGATGTAAGCGGTGAGCAGTTCTTC CASSLLDVSGEQFF
15 - TRBJ2-1 - TRBV21-1 TGTGCCAGCAGCAATTCGTCCGGGGTATACAATGAGCAGTTCTTC CASSNSSGVYNEQFF
14 - TRBJ1-2 - TRBV4-2 TGTGCCAGCAGCCAAGGATCTCAGAACTATGGCTACACCTTC CASSQGSQNYGYTF
14 - TRBJ2-1 - TRBV20-1 TGCAGTGCTAGAGGGGGCGTTAGGCCACAGGAGCAGTTCTTC CSARGGVRPQEQFF
15 TRBD2 TRBJ2-7 - TRBV4-2 TGTGCCAGCAGCCAAAGGAGTAGCGGGTTTTACGAGCAGTACTTC CASSQRSSGFYEQYF
17 TRBD2 TRBJ2-1 - TRBV20-1 TGCAGTGCCCCGGGTAGCGGGAGCGAAAGCTCCTACAATGAGCAGTTCTTC CSAPGSGSESSYNEQFF
13 - TRBJ2-3 - TRBV14 TGTGCCAGCAGCCAAGGTTGGACAGATACGCAGTATTTT CASSQGWTDTQYF
17 TRBD2 TRBJ2-7 - TRBV7-9 TGTGCCAGTAGCCCCGGGACTAGCGGCGGTGGCCCCTACGAGCAGTACTTC CASSPGTSGGGPYEQYF
15 - TRBJ1-1 - TRBV6-5 TGTGCCAGCAGTTACTCGATTCCGTATAGAGATGAAGCTTTCTTT CASSYSIPYRDEAFF
14 - TRBJ2-7 few TRBV5-1 TGCGCCAGCAGCTACGCCGGGGCTGAGGACGAGCAGTACTTC CASSYAGAEDEQYF
14 TRBD1 TRBJ2-7 few TRBV15 TGTGCCACCAGCAGAGAGGACAGGTCTTACGAGCAGTACTTC CATSREDRSYEQYF
15 TRBD1 TRBJ2-1 - TRBV6-1 TGTGCCAGCAGGGCGGTGGGACAGGCTTACAATGAGCAGTTCTTC CASRAVGQAYNEQFF
12 - TRBJ1-1 - TRBV5-1 TGCGCCAGCAGAGGGGGACACACTGAAGCTTTCTTT CASRGGHTEAFF
14 - TRBJ1-1 few TRBV10-3 TGTGCCATCAGTACACAGTCCTTCAACACTGAAGCTTTCTTT CAISTQSFNTEAFF
16 TRBD2 TRBJ2-7 - TRBV7-2 TGTGCCAGCAGCTTAGCGGCTAGCGGGAGCGCACACGAGCAGTACTTC CASSLAASGSAHEQYF
15 - TRBJ1-6 - TRBV7-6 TGTGCCAGCAGCTCTAGAGGGCAGGAGAATTCACCCCTCCACTTT CASSSRGQENSPLHF
14 TRBD2 TRBJ2-3 - TRBV15 TGTGCCACCATGCTAGCGGGGTACACAGATACGCAGTATTTT CATMLAGYTDTQYF
18 TRBD2 TRBJ2-1 - TRBV2 TGTGCCAGCAGTTTCACTGCGGGGCGGGAGGGCCCTAGCAATGAGCAGTTCTTC CASSFTAGREGPSNEQFF
13 - TRBJ2-7 few TRBV28 TGTGCCAGCAGCCCCCTGGGGGGCTGGGAGCAGTACTTC CASSPLGGWEQYF
15 TRBD1 TRBJ1-3 - TRBV18 TGTGCCAGCTCACCCCGGGACAGGATTTCTGACACCATATATTTT CASSPRDRISDTIYF
15 TRBD2 TRBJ2-3 many TRBV20-1 TGCAGTGCCTTTCGGGGGGGGGTTAGCACAGATACGCAGTATTTT CSAFRGGVSTDTQYF
14 TRBD2 TRBJ2-7 - TRBV20-1 TGCAGTGCTACGAGGACTAGCGGGAACTACGAGCAGTACTTC CSATRTSGNYEQYF
17 - TRBJ1-1 once TRBV5-1 TGCGCCAGCAGCCCGAACAGGGCTCTACGAATGAACACTGAAGCTTTCTTT CASSPNRALRMNTEAFF
13 - TRBJ2-7 - TRBV7-3 TGTGTCAGCAGCTTAACGGGGGGCCTGGAAAGGTACTTC CVSSLTGGLERYF
16 - TRBJ2-7 - TRBV7-9 TGTGCCAGCAGCTTACCGGGGGGAGGGGGCCGACACGAGCAGTACTTC CASSLPGGGGRHEQYF
15 TRBD2 TRBJ2-7 - TRBV28 TGTGCCAGCAGAAGAGGCATGGGACTAGCGGGAGAGCAGTACTTC CASRRGMGLAGEQYF
16 TRBD2 TRBJ2-1 - TRBV11-2 TGTGCCAGCAGCGCGGTAGCGGGAGGAGCCTACAATGAGCAGTTCTTC CASSAVAGGAYNEQFF
16 TRBD2 TRBJ2-7 - TRBV7-2 TGTGCCAGCAGCTTAGAAGCGGGGGATAATCACTACGAGCAGTACTTC CASSLEAGDNHYEQYF
14 - TRBJ2-1 - TRBV5-5 TGTGCCAGCAGCTTAGATGTCCCCTACAATGAGCAGTTCTTC CASSLDVPYNEQFF
14 - TRBJ2-1 few TRBV5-6 TGTGCCAGCAGCCTGGTTGGGGGGGGCGATGAGCAGTTCTTC CASSLVGGGDEQFF
11 TRBD2 TRBJ2-1 few TRBV5-5 TGTGCCAGCAACTCCGGACTAGCGCAGTTCTTC CASNSGLAQFF
15 - TRBJ2-3 - TRBV28 TGTGCCAGCAGCCTTACCCCCTTGGGCACAGATACGCAGTATTTT CASSLTPLGTDTQYF
15 TRBD1 TRBJ1-2 once TRBV2 TGTGCCAGCAGTGAAAGGGGACAGAGTTATGGAGGCTACACCTTC CASSERGQSYGGYTF
15 TRBD1 TRBJ2-3 - TRBV25-1 TGTGCCAGCCTCGGGCGGGACAGGGTCACAGATACGCAGTATTTT CASLGRDRVTDTQYF
16 TRBD2 TRBJ2-5 few TRBV29-1 TGTAGCGTTGCAGCAATTGCGGGGGGGCTCCAAGAGACCCAGTACTTC CSVAAIAGGLQETQYF
15 - TRBJ1-1 - TRBV20-1 TGCAGTGCTAGAGACTCCCATTACCCGGGGACTGAAGCTTTCTTT CSARDSHYPGTEAFF
14 - TRBJ2-5 - TRBV20-1 TGCAGTGCTAGAGTGGTACAGGGCGAAGAGACCCAGTACTTC CSARVVQGEETQYF
15 - TRBJ2-5 few TRBV7-3 TGTGCCAGCAGCTTAACAAGCGGTCCACAAGAGACCCAGTACTTC CASSLTSGPQETQYF
15 - TRBJ2-1 - TRBV7-9 TGTGCCAGCAGCATAGTGGGGGGAGGCTACAATGAGCAGTTCTTC CASSIVGGGYNEQFF
13 TRBD1 TRBJ2-7 - TRBV5-1 TGCGCCACCGGGACAGGAACCTACAATGAGCAGTACTTC CATGTGTYNEQYF
14 - TRBJ1-4 - TRBV12-3/TRBV12-4 TGTGCCAGCAGAGGATATGCAACTAATGAAAAACTGTTTTTT CASRGYATNEKLFF
15 TRBD2 TRBJ2-7 - TRBV7-6 TGTGCCAGCAGCCGAGCCAGCGGGGGCTCCTACGAGCAGTACTTC CASSRASGGSYEQYF
15 - TRBJ1-6 - TRBV5-1 TGCGCCAGCAGCGACAGGCCCTCAGATGGATCACCCCTCCACTTT CASSDRPSDGSPLHF
15 TRBD2 TRBJ2-7 few TRBV15 TGTGCCACCAGCGGTGGGACTAGCGGGACGTACGAGCAGTACTTC CATSGGTSGTYEQYF